Listed here is a single T cell receptor (beta chain). Its recognized antigen is unknown. No per-base quality is available; no much larger clone lies one base away. The record originates from a study of vaccination and CD4 T cells after COVID-19 (dated by TCRdb to 2022 to 2024). In terms of the full investigation: Convalescent patients had a positive SARS-CoV-2 result on nasal swab PCR, and of these patients, several had mild disease and one had severe disease. Post-vaccine blood samples were taken a median of roughly 75 days after the second vaccine dose, with a range of 14 to 241 days. In around ten COVID-19 convalescent patients and a few infection-naive healthy vaccine recipients, the spike-specific CD4+ TCR repertoire before mRNA vaccination was compared with the repertoire after mRNA vaccination. Each participant got two doses of either the Pfizer-BioNTech BNT162b2 vaccine (n=8) or the Moderna mRNA-1273 vaccine (n=2). Post-COVID blood samples from convalescent patients were collected a median of roughly 100 days after diagnosis, with a range of 35 to 161 days. Six males and four females were included in the convalescent cohort, with two Hispanic individuals, seven Caucasians, two Asians and one multiracial person represented. Culture stimuli were overlapping spike peptide pools from SARS-CoV-2 and from the common cold coronaviruses HCoV-NL63, HCoV-OC43 and HCoV-229E. Control cultures received a CEFX viral epitope pool as the positive control, an HIV-1 Nef peptide pool as the negative control, or no peptide. Overall results and qualifications from the work: Only a relatively small number of convalescent patients were included in the study, and early timepoints following natural infection were not analyzed. Of the vaccine-specific clones in convalescent patients, 304 of 307, or nearly all, reacted only to SARS-CoV-2 spike and did not cross-react with common cold coronaviruses. Among convalescent patients, a median about 90% of the SARS-CoV-2-reactive clones seen after vaccination appeared only after vaccination, which suggests priming specific to the vaccine. An increase in the median number of SARS-CoV-2-reactive clonotypes from 20 to 25 after infection to 35 to 40 after vaccination was observed, but the change was not found to be significant.

Libraries were made using PCR. At the Johns Hopkins FTIC core, DNA from the cultured CD4+ T cells underwent TCR sequencing with the Oncomine TCR Beta short-read assay. The QIAamp micro DNA kit was used to extract genomic DNA from the cultured CD4+ T cells. The Oncomine TCR Beta libraries from cultured CD4+ T cells were pooled using unique dual indexes and then sequenced on an Illumina iSeq 100. The original pipeline was this. Non-productive sequences were filtered out, and CDR3s that did not start with C, did not end with F or W, or were shorter than 7 amino acids were discarded. Antigen-specific clonotypes were identified with the MANAFEST web application by comparing peptide-stimulated wells with reference and other culture wells. To be called positive, a clone needed an FDR below 0.05, an odds ratio above 5, and a productive frequency above 0.1% in at least two of three replicate wells. A clonotype counted as cross-reactive if it showed significant expansion both in the SARS-CoV-2 spike wells and in at least one common cold coronavirus spike condition. Similarity between CDR3 sequences was evaluated in R version 3.6.1 using Levenshtein distances (stringdist) and unrooted phylogenetic trees (ape). Through fastp at Q25 and MiXCR, TCRdb rebuilt clones from the public reads, retaining in-frame beta chains. Each CDR3 protein gets just one entry, which takes the most common genes and DNA from the rows behind it. The V and J calls follow TCRdb's processing rather than the paper's. Here the sample has some 16,000 distinct CDR3 sequences; roughly 51% occur a single time. 15% to 20% of the sample is in the top ten clones.

Reading the label with the study, this specimen's treatment or condition is: roughly 10-day PBMC culture with coronavirus spike peptide pools or control peptides (ViraFEST assay). To expand antigen-specific T cells with peptide pools and then pick out the expanded clonotypes through TCR sequencing, the study relied on the ViraFEST assay. The positive SARS-CoV-2 PCR tests of the convalescent patients were dated from March to December 2020, before the Alpha, Beta and Delta variants emerged in the United States. Approximately 2.1 million PBMCs per well were cultured in IMDM with approximately 5% human AB serum and 8.5 to 10 IU/ml IL-2, plus 10 ug/ml peptide pools. On days 3 and 7, half of the culture medium was replaced with fresh IL-2-containing medium. After 10 days of culture, CD4+ T cells were isolated by negative selection using the EasySep CD4+ T cell isolation kit. Ficoll-Paque Plus gradient centrifugation was used to isolate PBMCs from whole blood, and the isolated PBMCs were then either used fresh or cryopreserved at -140C. Each culture condition was generally run in triplicate wells.

V loses 8 bases, J loses 6 bases, and the germline ends lie 17 bases apart. The CDR3 has 15 amino acids, counting the end cysteine and phenylalanine. Only the CDR3 DNA stays, 45 bases, in frame from base 1. As encoded in the germline V gene, CDR1 is MNHEY while CDR2 is SVGAGI. The sequence is built from TRBV6-5 and TRBJ1-6, and possibly TRBD1, on 5 matching bases. The sample comprised CD4+ T cells from blood, cultured in vitro. This receptor was identified in a human donor who had recovered from COVID-19. The DNA is as follows: TGTGCCAGCGGTTTCCGGGACCGACGTAATTCACCCCTCCACTTT. It codes for CASGFRDRRNSPLHF.